This TCR beta chain is from a study of blood T cell repertoires in COVID-19. Overall study context: Spain, Italy and the United States supplied samples that represented acute and convalescent COVID-19. Sample material is recorded as cDNA or gDNA derived from T cells, B-cell-depleted T cells, or PBMCs.

Authors' analysis steps: Using reference gene primer amplification, nucleated cell counts were estimated. Assay: immunoSEQ multiplex PCR; the TCRdb copy retains only in-frame clones and omits some. V and J calls and clone size are those listed in that table; D and trimming were worked out from the DNA. This sample has 90,000 to 110,000 clones, with 81% found just once. Trimming removed 4 bases at V and 3 bases at J, with 4 bases between. The V gene's germline CDR1 is MNHEY and CDR2 SMNVEV (reference sequence). CDR3 length: 11 amino acids. The source is a man older than 75 with acute or convalescent COVID-19. This chain links TRBV27 with TRBJ2-7; no clear D. Sequenced: peripheral blood. The CDR3 region has the DNA TGTGCCAGCAGTTCCCACTACGAGCAGTACTTC. Its protein is CASSSHYEQYF.